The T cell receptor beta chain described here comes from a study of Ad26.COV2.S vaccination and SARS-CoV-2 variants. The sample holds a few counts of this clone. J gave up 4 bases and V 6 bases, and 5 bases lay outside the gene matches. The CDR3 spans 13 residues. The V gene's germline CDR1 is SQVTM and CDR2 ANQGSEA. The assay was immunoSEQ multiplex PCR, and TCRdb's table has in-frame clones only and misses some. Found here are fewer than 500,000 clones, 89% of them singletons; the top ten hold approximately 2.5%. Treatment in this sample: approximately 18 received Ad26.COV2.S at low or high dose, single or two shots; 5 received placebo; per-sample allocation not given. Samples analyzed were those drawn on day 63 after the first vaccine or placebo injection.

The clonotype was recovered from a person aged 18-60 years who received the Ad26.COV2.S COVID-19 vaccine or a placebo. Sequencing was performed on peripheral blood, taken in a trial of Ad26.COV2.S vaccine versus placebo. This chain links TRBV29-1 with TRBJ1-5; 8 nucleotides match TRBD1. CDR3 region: CSVVTGGNQPQHF. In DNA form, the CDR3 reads TGCAGCGTCGTTACAGGGGGAAATCAGCCCCAGCATTTT.